A single sample gave rise to the 24 T cell receptor beta chains below, sequenced in a study of blood T cell repertoires in COVID-19. Produced via immunoSEQ multiplex PCR; TCRdb's table is partial and in-frame only. The sample holds roughly 150,000 clones, about 85% seen once. The sequencing sample was made of peripheral blood. The receptors were gathered from a woman of 80 years or more with COVID-19, enrolled during active disease.

CDR3 loop: CASSHRGSGLNNEQFF. The CDR3 DNA is TGTGCCAGCAGCCACCGAGGGAGCGGCCTTAACAATGAGCAGTTCTTC. V gene TRBV11-3 combines with J gene TRBJ2-1; a possible D gene is TRBD2 (5 bases). The germline V gene has CDR1 SGHNT and CDR2 YENEEA. The CDR3 has 16 amino acids. V was clipped by 5 bases and J by 5 bases, with 19 bases between them. The full variable domain, its missing parts supplied by reference TRBV11-3 and TRBJ2-1, is EAGVVQSPRYKIIEKKQPVAFWCNPISGHNTLYWYLQNLGQGPELLIRYENEEAVDDSQLPKDRFSAERLKGVDSTLKIQPAELGDSAVYLCASSHRGSGLNNEQFFGPGTRLTVL.

The chain couples TRBV5-1 to TRBJ2-5; 13 positions match TRBD2. CDR3 length equals 13 residues. Unmatched junction bases numbered 7, after V lost 3 bases and J lost 14 bases. Germline lookup yields CDR1 SGHRS and CDR2 YFSETQ. CDR3 protein: CASSSRTSGGPYF. For the CDR3, the DNA is TGCGCCAGCAGCTCCCGGACTAGCGGGGGACCTTACTTC. The variable domain in full, with the rest retrieved from reference TRBV5-1 and TRBJ2-5, is KAGVTQTPRYLIKTRGQQVTLSCSPISGHRSVSWYQQTPGQGLQFLFEYFSETQRNKGNFPGRFSGRQFSNSRSEMNVSTLELGDSALYLCASSSRTSGGPYFGPGTRLLVL.

The chain carries TRBV18 and TRBJ2-6; D is perhaps TRBD2 (5 bases). V lost 2 bases and J lost 0, with 8 bases in between. The CDR3 consists of 16 residues. Germline CDR1 reads KGHSH; CDR2 reads LQKENI. The CDR3 bases are TGTGCCAGCTCACCAGGGAGTAGCTCTGGGGCCAACGTCCTGACTTTC. Encoded protein: CASSPGSSSGANVLTF. The entire variable domain, with the rest obtained from reference TRBV18 and TRBJ2-6, is as follows: NAGVMQNPRHLVRRRGQEARLRCSPMKGHSHVYWYRQLPEEGLKFMVYLQKENIIDESGMPKERFSAEFPKEGPSILRIQQVVRGDSAAYFCASSPGSSSGANVLTFGAGSRLTVL.

This rearrangement joins TRBV12-3 or TRBV12-4 to TRBJ1-1; possibly TRBD1 for D (6 bases). The CDR3 is 12 residues long. V lost 6 bases and J lost 11, with 16 bases in between. CDR3 protein: CASRLPQGSAFF. The CDR3 DNA follows: TGTGCCAGCAGGCTACCACAGGGTAGTGCTTTCTTT.

This chain connects TRBV12-3 or TRBV12-4 to TRBJ1-2; 7 nucleotides agree with TRBD1. The CDR3 consists of 13 residues. V trimming: 6 bases; J trimming: 4 bases; junction bases outside the gene matches: 5. The CDR3 is CASSVQGSYGYTF. Here the CDR3 DNA reads TGTGCCAGCAGCGTACAGGGGTCCTATGGCTACACCTTC.

This chain links TRBV29-1 with TRBJ2-1; TRBD2 agrees at 8 bases. The CDR3 contains 13 residues. The germline V gene encodes CDR1 SQVTM and CDR2 ANQGSEA. With 8 bases clipped from V and 3 bases from J, the junction kept 6 bases outside the gene matches. The CDR3: CSFRGGVYNEQFF. The CDR3 region has the DNA TGCAGCTTCCGGGGGGGGGTCTACAATGAGCAGTTCTTC.

This clone occurred a few times. V usage is TRBV3-1 (or the pseudogene TRBV3-2) and J usage is TRBJ2-2; 10 bases map to TRBD1. CDR3 length: 17 amino acids. The trim removed 0 bases at V and 4 bases at J, leaving 5 bases unmatched. The germline V gene encodes CDR1 LGHDT and CDR2 YNNKEL (reference sequence). The CDR3 spells CASSQEGQGWSTGELFF. Written as DNA, the CDR3 is TGTGCCAGCAGCCAAGAGGGACAGGGGTGGAGCACCGGGGAGCTGTTTTTT.

The chain uses TRBV27 and TRBJ1-2, with TRBD1 identical over 7 bases. From germline, CDR1 is MNHEY and CDR2 SMNVEV (reference sequence). The CDR3 is made up of 15 amino acids. Trimming took 6 bases from V and 3 from J; bases not matched to a gene: 10. The CDR3 region is CASSYRDSTYYGYTF. CDR3 nucleotide sequence: TGTGCCAGCAGCTATCGGGACAGCACCTACTATGGCTACACCTTC.

The chain joins TRBV7-3 to TRBJ2-3, with 8 bases aligning to TRBD1. This CDR3 is 13 amino acids long. The junction had 3 bases not matched to a gene; V was cut back by 4 bases and J by 6 bases. Germline V gives CDR1 SGHTA, CDR2 FQGTGA. CDR3 amino acids: CASSSQGADTQYF. The DNA for the CDR3 is TGTGCCAGCAGCTCTCAGGGGGCGGATACGCAGTATTTT.

J is TRBJ1-6 and V is TRBV19; possible D gene TRBD1, 5 bases. Trimming stripped 8 bases from V and 3 bases from J, with 14 bases between. The germline gives CDR1 LNHDA, CDR2 SQIVND (reference sequence). The CDR3 covers 15 residues. Written as DNA, the CDR3 is TGTGCCAGTGGCCGGCAGGGACTCTATAATTCACCCCTCCACTTT. Translation gives CASGRQGLYNSPLHF.

This clone was observed a few times. The chain couples TRBV12-5 to TRBJ2-7, with 8 bases matching TRBD2. The CDR3 contains 13 residues. Germline lookup yields CDR1 LGHNT and CDR2 FRNRAP. Trimming took 7 bases from V and 4 from J; bases not matched to a gene: 6. The CDR3 protein is CASAPGLGYEQYF. The CDR3 nucleotides read TGTGCTAGTGCCCCGGGACTAGGATACGAGCAGTACTTC.

The chain carries TRBV4-1 and TRBJ2-7; the match to TRBD1 covers 8 bases. With 3 bases clipped from V and 3 bases from J, the junction kept 7 bases outside the gene matches. The CDR3 loop spans 15 amino acids. Germline V gene sequence: CDR1 MGHRA, CDR2 YSYEKL. The CDR3 protein is CASSHPGQASYEQYF. DNA of the CDR3: TGCGCCAGCAGCCACCCGGGACAGGCTAGCTACGAGCAGTACTTC.

V gene TRBV18 combines with J gene TRBJ1-2; possibly TRBD1 for D (6 bases). CDR1 and CDR2 (germline): KGHSH, LQKENI. V lost 4 bases and J lost 3, with 15 bases in between. The CDR3 runs to 15 residues. CDR3 sequence (DNA): TGTGCCAGCTCACTCAACAGGGTTATGGACTATGGCTACACCTTC. Encoded protein: CASSLNRVMDYGYTF.

This sequence joins TRBV4-2 and TRBJ1-6; D perhaps matches TRBD1 (6 bases). Germline V gives CDR1 LGHNA, CDR2 YNFKEQ. This CDR3 is 15 amino acids long. Trimming left V 1 base short and J 5 bases short, with 9 bases between. CDR3 amino acids: CASSQGTANNSPLHF. Written as DNA, the CDR3 is TGTGCCAGCAGCCAAGGGACAGCTAATAATTCACCCCTCCACTTT.

The chain couples TRBV5-1 to TRBJ1-2; 7 bases fit TRBD1. This CDR3 region has 15 residues. Germline V gives CDR1 SGHRS, CDR2 YFSETQ. V gave up 1 base and J gave up 8 bases; unmatched junction bases: 11. The CDR3, as DNA: TGCGCCAGCAGCTTGATCGGGACAGCCTTAGGAGGCTACACCTTC. Translated: CASSLIGTALGGYTF.

This clone was observed a handful of times. J is TRBJ1-1 and V is TRBV2; the D is unclear. Germline lookup yields CDR1 SNHLY and CDR2 FYNNEI. The CDR3 runs 13 residues. V was cut by 4 bases and J by 4 bases, with 10 bases left in between. In nucleotides, the CDR3 is TGTGCCAGCAGTGGGGGAGCAGTCACTGAAGCTTTCTTT. This sequence encodes CASSGGAVTEAFF.

The chain combines TRBV6-5 with TRBJ1-1; a possible D gene is TRBD1 (5 bases). V was cut by 0 bases and J by 3 bases, with 11 bases left in between. This CDR3 spans 15 amino acids. Germline V lookup: CDR1 MNHEY, CDR2 SVGAGI. The CDR3 nucleotides read TGTGCCAGCAGTTACTCACGGGGGGTCCACACTGAAGCTTTCTTT. Translating it yields CASSYSRGVHTEAFF.

V is TRBV5-1 and J is TRBJ1-1; TRBD1 matches 9 bases. Germline V CDR1 and CDR2: SGHRS, YFSETQ. The CDR3 contains 14 residues. V shed 3 bases and J 3 bases; nucleotides not matched to a gene: 3. The CDR3 sequence: CASSSGTGHTEAFF. Here the CDR3 DNA reads TGCGCCAGCAGCTCCGGGACAGGGCACACTGAAGCTTTCTTT.

This chain uses TRBV19 with TRBJ1-1; TRBD1 matches 8 bases. V gave up 7 bases and J gave up 3 bases; unmatched junction bases: 10. The CDR3 is 15 residues long. Germline CDR1 and CDR2: LNHDA and SQIVND (reference sequence). The CDR3 nucleotides are TGTGCCAGTACCTCCTGGGACAGGCGGGACACTGAAGCTTTCTTT. Its protein product is CASTSWDRRDTEAFF.

The gene calls are TRBV11-2 and TRBJ2-1; 10 bases match TRBD1. V trimming: 0 bases; J trimming: 4 bases; junction bases outside the gene matches: 9. CDR1 and CDR2 (germline): SGHAT, FQNNGV. The CDR3 sequence is 18 residues long. The DNA for the CDR3 is TGTGCCAGCAGCTTAGAGAGGTCCGGGACAGGGGCTTACAATGAGCAGTTCTTC. Amino acid sequence: CASSLERSGTGAYNEQFF.

The V and J genes are TRBV5-1 and TRBJ1-4; 7 bases agree with TRBD1. Germline V CDR1 and CDR2: SGHRS, YFSETQ. The CDR3 contains 15 residues. Trimming cost V 4 bases and J 8 bases; bases outside gene matches: 11. The CDR3 spells CASSGTGVGGEKLFF. The CDR3 nucleotides are TGCGCCAGCAGCGGTACAGGGGTAGGCGGGGAAAAACTGTTTTTT.

The rearrangement joins TRBV2 to TRBJ1-2; maybe TRBD1 (6 bases). Trimming stripped 5 bases from V and 6 bases from J, with 22 bases between. Germline CDR1 SNHLY, CDR2 FYNNEI. CDR3 length: 16 residues. CDR3 amino acids: CASSQVRDTTIHGYTF. CDR3 nucleotides: TGTGCCAGCAGTCAGGTCCGGGACACCACAATCCATGGCTACACCTTC.

This clone was found once. This chain joins TRBV4-2 and TRBJ2-1; the D gene is possibly TRBD1 (5 bases). CDR3 length equals 15 residues. Trimming shortened V by 0 bases and J by 10 bases, and 16 bases separated the two germline ends. Looked up from germline, CDR1 is LGHNA and CDR2 is YNFKEQ. CDR3 sequence: CASSQDTGRTLEQFF. The CDR3 region has the DNA TGTGCCAGCAGCCAAGACACAGGTCGCACTCTGGAGCAGTTCTTC.

The chain links TRBV5-1 to TRBJ1-2; a weak D match, TRBD1 (5 bases). Trimming cost V 2 bases and J 3 bases, with 8 bases left between them. There are 13 residues in the CDR3. CDR1 is SGHRS, CDR2 YFSETQ, per germline. The CDR3 spells CASSFSGDYGYTF. CDR3 bases: TGCGCCAGCAGCTTTTCGGGGGACTATGGCTACACCTTC.